This T cell receptor (beta chain) stems from a study of T cells in Graves' hyperthyroidism and ophthalmopathy (dated by TCRdb to between 2018 and 2021). Background for the entire study: Peripheral blood samples were taken at initial diagnosis, before any treatment was given. A discovery cohort of 95 to 100 patients, about 40 with Graves' ophthalmopathy and 55 to 60 with stable Graves' hyperthyroidism, was used to find distinguishing TCR V-J signatures. Whether ophthalmopathy could be predicted prospectively was tested in an independent validation cohort made up of approximately 19 hyperthyroidism patients plus 17 patients who later progressed to ophthalmopathy. For training and testing, the 100 or so patients in the discovery cohort were randomly divided in a 7:3 ratio. The study also compared thyroid tissue and blood T-cell repertoires from more than five Graves' hyperthyroidism patients. After blood sampling, hyperthyroidism patients were treated with methimazole at a starting dose of 30 mg daily, and ophthalmopathy patients were treated with high-dose intravenous methylprednisolone. According to the paper, TCR Vbeta CDR3 sequencing was carried out on approximately 140 peripheral blood samples, which came from around 43 ophthalmopathy, approximately 72 hyperthyroidism and some 17 progressor patients. The investigation overall reported the following: In validation, the model predicted progression to ophthalmopathy with roughly 70% sensitivity and 72.22% specificity, a median of roughly seven months before onset. Sample size was not statistically predetermined, and blinding of investigators to group allocation was not performed. In cross-validation, a model built on a 13 V-J signature told ophthalmopathy apart from stable hyperthyroidism with 85% to 90% sensitivity and approximately 81% specificity, and in testing the same model reached 80%/75%. Blood samples also contained most of the expanded thyroid clonotypes (frequency above 0.001), which suggests that blood repertoires may reflect thyroid immune responses.

TCR beta CDR3 regions were amplified from RNA transcripts. The TCR CDR3 was subjected to a first round of RT-PCR using the HTBI primer set and the Qiagen OneStep RT-PCR kit. The libraries were constructed in a second round of multiplex PCR and then size-selected and purified. Sequencing of the libraries was done on an Illumina HiSeq2000 using paired-end 100 bp reads. From the authors' description of their analysis: SOAPnuke was used to process the raw data, with reads discarded if the reads contained adapters or uncalled bases, had a mean Phred below 15, or lacked an exact constant-primer or identifier match. High-quality paired reads were merged using COPE v1.2.5, and each unique nucleotide sequence was defined as a clonotype. MiTCR v1.1 was used to align the clonotypes against IMGT TRBV, TRBD and TRBJ reference segments. The analysis was restricted to V-J combinations with a frequency above 0.0001, which together covered 99.2% of the repertoires. The TCS score was defined as the ratio of F50 (clonal expansion) to E x V (chaos), calculated using BLOSUM62-based TCRdist between CDR3 peptides within each V-J. Welch's t-statistics and random forest reduced roughly 530 V-J features to roughly 13, which were used in a naive Bayes classifier (R e1071). Clones were called with MiXCR by TCRdb after fastp trimmed the public reads at Q25, and only in-frame beta chains were retained. Every distinct CDR3 protein forms one entry, paired with its most common genes and DNA. TCRdb assigned the V and J calls; the authors' analysis was not used. For this sample the table gives some 760,000 distinct CDR3 sequences, of which 12% to 15% were detected only once. The ten largest clones take up roughly 10% of the sample.

Trimming removed 3 bases from V and 4 bases from J; the gene matches leave 7 bases unexplained. The CDR3, cysteine through phenylalanine, is 15 amino acids long. Of all the DNA, just the CDR3 is kept, 45 bases in frame from base 1. From a lookup of the germline V gene (reference sequence), CDR1 and CDR2 are LNHDA and SQIVND. Graves' hyperthyroidism was defined as stable when no progression to ophthalmopathy occurred over 18 months of follow-up. Hyperthyroidism patients were newly diagnosed, with disease duration under 2 months, and aged 18 to 65 years. Patients with uncontrolled infections, other autoimmune diseases, pregnancy or lactation were excluded. Diagnoses were based on clinical symptoms, serum thyroxine and TRAb, thyroid ultrasound and orbital computed tomography. PBMCs were isolated from about 9 ml of fresh peripheral blood by Ficoll-Paque density gradient centrifugation. Total RNA was extracted using Trizol reagent, and RNA quality was assessed on an Agilent 2100 Bioanalyzer.

Concerning this clonotype: The antigen it recognizes is unknown. Per-nucleotide qualities are absent, and no much larger clonotype sits a single base away.

The sequence derives from a woman under 30 with Graves' hyperthyroidism. The rearranged segments are TRBV19 and TRBJ2-7; 9 of the junction bases match TRBD1. The material sequenced was blood. The CDR3 protein sequence reads: CASSIDGQGIYEQYF. The nucleotide sequence reads TGTGCCAGTAGTATCGACGGACAGGGGATATACGAGCAGTACTTC.